This TCR beta chain was documented in a study of T-cell reconstitution after alpha-beta-depleted transplantation in children. CDR1 is SNHLY, CDR2 FYNNEI, per germline. Trimming took off 6 bases at V and 5 bases at J, with 19 bases between the two ends. CDR3 length: 15 residues. Preparing the TCRbeta library involved the use of unique molecular identifiers. TCRdb processed the PCR reads anew with MiXCR; each CDR3 protein has one entry. The repertoire holds nearly 550,000 distinct CDR3 sequences, with approximately 20% as singletons. V and J are TRBV2 and TRBJ2-5, with TRBD2 as a possible D gene (5 bases). This specimen was PBMCs from the stem cell graft donor, taken from the stem cell graft. The TCR comes from a human donor who donated a stem cell graft to a child with acute lymphoblastic leukemia. CDR3 protein: CASSGERLRGETQYF. Written as DNA, the CDR3 is TGTGCCAGCAGCGGGGAGCGTTTACGTGGGGAGACCCAGTACTTC.